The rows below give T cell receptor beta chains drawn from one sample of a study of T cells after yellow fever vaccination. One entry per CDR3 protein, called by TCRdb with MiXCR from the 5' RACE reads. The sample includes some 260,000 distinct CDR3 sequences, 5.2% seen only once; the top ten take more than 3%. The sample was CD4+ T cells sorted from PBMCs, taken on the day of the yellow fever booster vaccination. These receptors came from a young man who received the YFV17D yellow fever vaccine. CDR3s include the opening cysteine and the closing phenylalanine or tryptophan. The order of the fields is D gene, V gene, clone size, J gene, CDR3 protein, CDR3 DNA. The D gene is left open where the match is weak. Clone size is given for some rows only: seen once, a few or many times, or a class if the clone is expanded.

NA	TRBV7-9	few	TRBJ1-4	CASSWLQGGLEKLFF	TGTGCCAGCAGCTGGCTGCAGGGAGGCCTTGAAAAACTGTTTTTT
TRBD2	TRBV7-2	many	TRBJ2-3	CASRVNVGGGATDTQYF	TGTGCCAGCAGGGTGAATGTGGGCGGGGGGGCCACAGATACGCAGTATTTT
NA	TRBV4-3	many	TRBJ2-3	CASSQDLSVGSDTQYF	TGCGCCAGCAGCCAAGATCTATCCGTTGGGAGTGATACGCAGTATTTT
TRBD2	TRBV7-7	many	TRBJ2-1	CASSSLAGGLVEQFF	TGTGCCAGCAGCTCACTAGCGGGAGGCTTGGTGGAGCAGTTCTTC
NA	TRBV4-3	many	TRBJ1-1	CASSQDAPLTGLNTEAFF	TGCGCCAGCAGCCAAGACGCCCCCCTGACAGGCTTGAACACTGAAGCTTTCTTT
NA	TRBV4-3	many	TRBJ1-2	CASSPDVGGNYGYTF	TGCGCCAGCAGCCCAGACGTGGGGGGCAACTATGGCTACACCTTC
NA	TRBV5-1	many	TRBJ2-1	CASSLGWYNEQFF	TGCGCCAGCAGCTTGGGGTGGTACAATGAGCAGTTCTTC
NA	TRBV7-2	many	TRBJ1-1	CASTFEGGGHRAAFF	TGTGCCAGTACGTTCGAGGGAGGGGGACATAGGGCAGCTTTCTTT
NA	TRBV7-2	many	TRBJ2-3	CASSGGVRDTQYF	TGTGCCAGCAGTGGGGGCGTTCGGGATACGCAGTATTTT
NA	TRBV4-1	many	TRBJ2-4	CASSQVQDIQYF	TGCGCCAGCAGCCAGGTACAGGACATTCAGTACTTC
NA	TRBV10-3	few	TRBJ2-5	CAIRGNQETQYF	TGTGCCATCAGGGGAAACCAAGAGACCCAGTACTTC
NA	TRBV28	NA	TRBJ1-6	CASSTLAWSSYNSPLHF	TGTGCCAGCAGTACTCTAGCGTGGAGCTCCTATAATTCACCCCTCCACTTT
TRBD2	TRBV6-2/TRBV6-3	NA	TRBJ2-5	CASSSFRLAGNQETQYF	TGTGCCAGCAGTTCCTTCCGGCTAGCGGGGAACCAAGAGACCCAGTACTTC
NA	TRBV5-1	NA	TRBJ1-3	CASSLAGTVSGNTIYF	TGCGCCAGCAGCTTGGCCGGGACGGTCTCTGGAAACACCATATATTTT
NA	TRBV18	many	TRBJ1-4	CASSPGTNEKLFF	TGTGCCAGCTCACCTGGAACTAATGAAAAACTGTTTTTT
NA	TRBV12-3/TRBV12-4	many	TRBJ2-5	CASSFRGVETQYF	TGTGCCAGCAGTTTTAGGGGGGTAGAGACCCAGTACTTC
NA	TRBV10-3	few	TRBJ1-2	CAARLQNYGYTF	TGTGCCGCAAGACTGCAGAACTATGGCTACACCTTC
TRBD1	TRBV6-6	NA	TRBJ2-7	CASSTDRESNEQYF	TGTGCCAGCAGTACGGACAGGGAGAGCAACGAGCAGTACTTC
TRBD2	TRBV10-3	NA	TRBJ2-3	CAISESILAGGRTDTQYF	TGTGCCATCAGTGAGTCGATCCTAGCGGGGGGACGCACAGATACGCAGTATTTT
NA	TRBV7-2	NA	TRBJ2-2	CASSFRTNTGELFF	TGTGCCAGCAGCTTCAGGACGAACACCGGGGAGCTGTTTTTT
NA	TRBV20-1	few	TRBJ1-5	CSASTRGWPQHF	TGCAGTGCTAGCACGAGGGGCTGGCCCCAGCATTTT
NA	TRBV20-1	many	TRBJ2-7	CSAWDGGSYEQYF	TGCAGTGCTTGGGACGGCGGGTCCTACGAGCAGTACTTC
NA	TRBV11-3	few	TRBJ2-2	CASSLFGPPNTGELFF	TGTGCCAGCAGCTTGTTTGGTCCGCCGAACACCGGGGAGCTGTTTTTT
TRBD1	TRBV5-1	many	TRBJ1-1	CASSLGTGWNTEAFF	TGCGCCAGCAGCTTGGGGACAGGATGGAACACTGAAGCTTTCTTT
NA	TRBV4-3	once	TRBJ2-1	CASSQAFSGGGYEQFF	TGCGCCAGCAGCCAAGCCTTTAGCGGAGGGGGTTACGAGCAGTTCTTC
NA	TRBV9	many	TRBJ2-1	CASSARAPVGENEQFF	TGTGCCAGCAGCGCCCGGGCCCCCGTCGGGGAAAATGAGCAGTTCTTC
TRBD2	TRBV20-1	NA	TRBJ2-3	CSASSSGGPGTDTQYF	TGCAGTGCTAGCTCTAGCGGGGGGCCCGGCACAGATACGCAGTATTTT
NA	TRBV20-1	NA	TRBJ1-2	CSATENGYTF	TGCAGTGCCACAGAGAATGGCTACACCTTC
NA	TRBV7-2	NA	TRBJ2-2	CASSLGAGELFF	TGTGCCAGCAGCTTAGGGGCCGGGGAGCTGTTTTTT
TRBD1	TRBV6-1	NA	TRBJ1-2	CASSGGPGVTYRGRRVRGYTF	TGTGCCAGCAGTGGGGGCCCAGGGGTAACCTACAGGGGGCGAAGGGTCCGGGGCTACACCTTC
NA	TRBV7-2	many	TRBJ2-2	CASSSSYREAGELFF	TGTGCCAGCAGCTCGAGTTACAGGGAGGCCGGGGAGCTGTTTTTT
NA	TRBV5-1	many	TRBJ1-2	CASSFLPESDGYTF	TGCGCCAGCAGCTTTCTTCCTGAGTCCGATGGCTACACCTTC
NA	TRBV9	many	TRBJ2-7	CASSVVGRGSDEQYF	TGTGCCAGCAGCGTAGTCGGTCGGGGTAGCGACGAGCAGTACTTC
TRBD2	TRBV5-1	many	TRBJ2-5	CASSSTSGGETQYF	TGCGCCAGCAGTTCTACTAGCGGGGGTGAGACCCAGTACTTC
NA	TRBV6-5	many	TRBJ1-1	CASSRWVDTEAFF	TGTGCCAGCAGCCGTTGGGTAGACACTGAAGCTTTCTTT
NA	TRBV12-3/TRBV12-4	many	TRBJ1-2	CASSLATPTGYTF	TGTGCCAGCAGTTTAGCGACACCGACTGGCTACACCTTC
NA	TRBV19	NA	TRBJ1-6	CASSRGTGTLHF	TGTGCCAGTAGTAGGGGGACGGGGACCCTCCACTTT
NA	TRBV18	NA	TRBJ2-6	CASSLLSGSGANVLTF	TGTGCCAGCTCACTTTTATCGGGCTCTGGGGCCAACGTCCTGACTTTC
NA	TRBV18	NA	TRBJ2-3	CASSGSLGSDTQYF	TGTGCCAGCTCGGGGAGCCTGGGCTCAGATACGCAGTATTTT
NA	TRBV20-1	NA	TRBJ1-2	CSARENPGDTF	TGCAGTGCTAGAGAGAACCCGGGAGACACCTTC
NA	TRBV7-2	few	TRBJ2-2	CASSGLSHPNTGELFF	TGTGCCAGCAGCGGACTCAGCCATCCGAACACCGGGGAGCTGTTTTTT
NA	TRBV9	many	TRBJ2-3	CASSTRSASVSGTDTQYF	TGTGCCAGCAGCACCCGCTCCGCTAGCGTATCGGGCACAGATACGCAGTATTTT
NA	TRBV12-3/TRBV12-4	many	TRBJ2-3	CASSSSRGEADTQYF	TGTGCCAGCAGTTCTAGCAGGGGTGAGGCAGATACGCAGTATTTT
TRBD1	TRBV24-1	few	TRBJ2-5	CATSPGQGARETQYF	TGTGCCACCAGTCCGGGACAGGGGGCGAGGGAGACCCAGTACTTC
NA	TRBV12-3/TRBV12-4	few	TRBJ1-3	CASSSPSSGNTIYF	TGTGCCAGCAGTAGCCCCAGCTCTGGAAACACCATATATTTT
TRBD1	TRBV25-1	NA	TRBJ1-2	CASSHEGDRGLGYTF	TGTGCCAGCAGCCATGAGGGGGACAGAGGTCTTGGCTACACCTTC
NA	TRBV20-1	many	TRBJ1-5	CSARGDPDQPQHF	TGCAGTGCGAGGGGGGACCCTGATCAGCCCCAGCATTTT
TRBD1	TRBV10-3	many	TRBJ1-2	CAISDDRVPIGYTF	TGTGCCATCAGTGATGACAGGGTACCAATAGGCTACACCTTC
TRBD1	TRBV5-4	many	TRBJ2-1	CASSSDRGNEQFF	TGTGCCAGCAGTTCCGACAGGGGCAATGAGCAGTTCTTC
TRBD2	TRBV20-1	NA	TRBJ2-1	CSAITGTSGGATRSYNEQFF	TGCAGTGCTATCACCGGGACTAGCGGGGGGGCCACCCGCTCCTACAATGAGCAGTTCTTC
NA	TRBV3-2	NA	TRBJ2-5	CASSQNGKRGDIRETQYF	TGTGCCAGCAGTCAAAATGGAAAGCGGGGGGACATTCGTGAGACCCAGTACTTC
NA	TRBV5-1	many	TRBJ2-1	CASSLAALGEQFF	TGCGCCAGCAGCTTGGCGGCCTTGGGTGAGCAGTTCTTC